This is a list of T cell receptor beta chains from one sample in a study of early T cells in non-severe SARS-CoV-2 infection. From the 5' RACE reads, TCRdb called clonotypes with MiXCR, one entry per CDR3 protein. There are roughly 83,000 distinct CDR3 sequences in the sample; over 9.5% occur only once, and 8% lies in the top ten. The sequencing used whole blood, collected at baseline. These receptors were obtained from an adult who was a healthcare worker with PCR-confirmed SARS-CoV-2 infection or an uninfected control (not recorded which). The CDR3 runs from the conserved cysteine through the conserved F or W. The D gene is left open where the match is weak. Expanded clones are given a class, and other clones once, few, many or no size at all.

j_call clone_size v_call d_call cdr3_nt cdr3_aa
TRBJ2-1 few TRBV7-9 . TGTGCCAGCAGCTTGAGGGGCGGCTACAATGAGCAGTTCTTC CASSLRGGYNEQFF
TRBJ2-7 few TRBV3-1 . TGTGCCAGCAGCCAAGACCCCGGACCGTCCTACGAGCAGTACTTC CASSQDPGPSYEQYF
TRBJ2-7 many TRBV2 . TGTGCCAGCAGGGCGGGACCCGCCCGCGGCGAGCAGTACTTC CASRAGPARGEQYF
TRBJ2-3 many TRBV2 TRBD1 TGTGCCAGCAATGTGAACATCAGGGGGCTGATCACAGATACGCAGTATTTT CASNVNIRGLITDTQYF
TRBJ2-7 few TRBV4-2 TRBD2 TGTGCCAGCAGCCAAGCGGGAGGTAACTCCTACGAGCAGTACTTC CASSQAGGNSYEQYF
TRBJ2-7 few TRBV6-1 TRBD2 TGTGCCAGCAGTGATGGCGGGAGGCCCTCCTACGAGCAGTACTTC CASSDGGRPSYEQYF
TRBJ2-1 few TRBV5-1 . TGCGCCAGCAGCTTGGACAGTCTAGCTGGGAAGTTCTTC CASSLDSLAGKFF
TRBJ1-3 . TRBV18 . TGTGCCAGCTCACCGTCACAGGGAAACACCATATATTTT CASSPSQGNTIYF
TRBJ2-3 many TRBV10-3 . TGTGCCATCAGTGAGCCGAGCGAGAACGCAGATACGCAGTATTTT CAISEPSENADTQYF
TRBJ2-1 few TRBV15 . TGTGCCACCACCAAGGGGGAATTGTACAATGAGCAGTTCTTC CATTKGELYNEQFF
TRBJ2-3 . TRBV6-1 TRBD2 TGTGCCAGCAGTGAAGGGCGCCTAGCGGGAGGCCCTAGCACAGATACGCAGTATTTT CASSEGRLAGGPSTDTQYF
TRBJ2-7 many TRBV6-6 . TGTGCCAGCAGTTACTCGCTCCCCCAGGGGACCAGGGCCTACGAGCAGTACTTC CASSYSLPQGTRAYEQYF
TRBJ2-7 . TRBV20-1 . TGCAGTGCTAGAAGGGGCTACGAGCAGTACTTC CSARRGYEQYF
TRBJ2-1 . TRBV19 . TGTGCCAGTTTCCAACTAAGGGGGGAGGATGAGCAGTTCTTC CASFQLRGEDEQFF
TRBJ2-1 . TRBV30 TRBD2 TGTGCCTGGAACGGAGGGACTAGCGTAGGTGAGCAGTTCTTC CAWNGGTSVGEQFF
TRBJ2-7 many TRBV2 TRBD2 TGTGCCAGCAGCTCCGGGAGGACCGCCTACGAGCAGTACTTC CASSSGRTAYEQYF
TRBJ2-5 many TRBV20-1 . TGCAGTGCTAGAGGTATTGTGCAGGGAGCAGCTGTGACCCAGTACTTC CSARGIVQGAAVTQYF
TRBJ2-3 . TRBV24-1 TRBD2 TGTGCCACCAGTGATAACGGACTAGCGAGTTGGAGCACAGATACGCAGTATTTT CATSDNGLASWSTDTQYF
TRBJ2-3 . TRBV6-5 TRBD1 TGTGCCAGCAGACAGGGGAGATTCTCGAATACGCAGTATTTT CASRQGRFSNTQYF
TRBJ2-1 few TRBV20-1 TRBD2 TGCAGTGCTAGAGGACTAGCGGGGTACAATGAGCAGTTCTTC CSARGLAGYNEQFF
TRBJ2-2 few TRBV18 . TGTGCCAGCTCGAGTCAGGAAAGAGGGGAGCTGTTTTTT CASSSQERGELFF
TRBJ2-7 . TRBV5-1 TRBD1 TGCGCCAGCAGTGGACAGGGGATAGACGGCTACGAGCAGTACTTC CASSGQGIDGYEQYF
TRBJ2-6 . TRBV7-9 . TGTGCCAGCAGCTTAGGAATCTCTGGGGCCAACGTCCTGACTTTC CASSLGISGANVLTF
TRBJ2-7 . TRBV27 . TGTGCCAGCAGTTTAGGGACGGGACCTGGGGAGCAGTACTTC CASSLGTGPGEQYF
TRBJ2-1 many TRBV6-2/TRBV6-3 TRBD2 TGTGCCAGCAGACGAGCGGGAGGGGACAATGAGCAGTTCTTC CASRRAGGDNEQFF
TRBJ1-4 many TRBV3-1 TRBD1 TGTGCCAGCAGCCCTGAATCCGGGACAGGGAGTGAAAAACTGTTTTTT CASSPESGTGSEKLFF
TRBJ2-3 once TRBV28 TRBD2 TGTGCCAGCTCGAGCGGGAGGGGCACAGATACGCAGTATTTT CASSSGRGTDTQYF
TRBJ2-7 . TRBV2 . TGTGCCAGCAGTGACTGGGACACCGGGGGGTACGAGCAGTACTTC CASSDWDTGGYEQYF
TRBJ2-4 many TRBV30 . TGTGCCTGGAGTTCGGCCACCCCCGGGAACATTCAGTACTTC CAWSSATPGNIQYF
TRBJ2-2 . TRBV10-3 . TGTGCCATCAGTGCCTTCAACTCCCGCGAAGTCACCGGGGAGCTGTTTTTT CAISAFNSREVTGELFF
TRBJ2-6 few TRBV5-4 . TGTGCCAGCAGCTTACAGGGCGTTACGGCTGGGGCCAACGTCCTGACTTTC CASSLQGVTAGANVLTF
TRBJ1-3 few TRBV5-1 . TGCGCCAGCAGCCCACAGGCTGGAAACACCATATATTTT CASSPQAGNTIYF
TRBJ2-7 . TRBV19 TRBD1 TGTGCCTGTCGTACCCGGGACAGGGGCGGAGGCGAGCAGTACTTC CACRTRDRGGGEQYF
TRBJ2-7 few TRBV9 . TGTGCCAGCAGCTCCTCAGGGGGGAACCTTTACGAGCAGTACTTC CASSSSGGNLYEQYF
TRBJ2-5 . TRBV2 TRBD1 TGTGCCGGACAGGGTCCCCAAGAGACCCAGTACTTC CAGQGPQETQYF
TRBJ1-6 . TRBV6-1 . TGTGCCAGCAGTGAGGGGGCGCGATCACCCCTCCACTTT CASSEGARSPLHF
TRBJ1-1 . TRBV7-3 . TGTGCCAGCAGCCCCAATGGGCAGGGGCACACTGAAGCTTTCTTT CASSPNGQGHTEAFF
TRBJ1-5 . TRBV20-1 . TGCAGTGCCGGCCAGATTGGGGGGCAGCCCCAGCATTTT CSAGQIGGQPQHF
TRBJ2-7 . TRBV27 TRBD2 TGTGCCAGCAGTCTCACCAGGACTAGCGGCAGTTACGAGCAGTACTTC CASSLTRTSGSYEQYF
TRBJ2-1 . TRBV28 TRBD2 TGTGCCAGCAGAAGGGGACTAGCGGGAGTAAATGAGCAGTTCTTC CASRRGLAGVNEQFF
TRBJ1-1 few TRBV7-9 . TGTGCCAGCAGCTTCCAACAACAGGGATCCACTGAAGCTTTCTTT CASSFQQQGSTEAFF
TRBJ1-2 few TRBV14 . TGTGCCAGCAGCCAAGGCGGACAGCCAAACTATGGCTACACCTTC CASSQGGQPNYGYTF